Listed below are T cell receptor beta chains from one sample, sequenced in a study of T cells in Graves' hyperthyroidism and ophthalmopathy. MiXCR, applied by TCRdb to the multiplex PCR reads, yields one record per CDR3 protein. The table includes around 690,000 distinct CDR3 sequences, approximately 15% detected once. The sequenced material came from blood. The receptors here all came from a man between 50 and 59 years old with Graves' hyperthyroidism. Both conserved end residues are part of each CDR3. A D gene is named only where the DNA matches it firmly. Not every row has a clone size; where given, it reads once, few, many or a size class.

V: TRBV20-1; D: -; size: many; J: TRBJ2-1; CDR3: CSASSLYYGGEQFF; DNA: TGCAGTGCTTCCTCTCTCTACTACGGGGGTGAGCAGTTCTTC
V: TRBV27; D: -; size: many; J: TRBJ2-3; CDR3: CASSVGGHGEDTQYF; DNA: TGTGCCAGCAGCGTCGGCGGCCACGGGGAAGATACGCAGTATTTT
V: TRBV5-1; D: -; size: -; J: TRBJ2-1; CDR3: CASSLGRLSNEQFF; DNA: TGCGCCAGCAGCTTGGGGCGGCTGTCCAATGAGCAGTTCTTC
V: TRBV29-1; D: -; size: -; J: TRBJ2-1; CDR3: CSTRPPKNGNEQFF; DNA: TGCAGCACCCGACCTCCCAAAAACGGGAATGAGCAGTTCTTC
V: TRBV27; D: -; size: many; J: TRBJ2-7; CDR3: CASSLRTARDEQYF; DNA: TGTGCCAGCAGTCTAAGGACAGCGAGGGACGAGCAGTACTTC
V: TRBV24-1; D: TRBD2; size: many; J: TRBJ2-1; CDR3: CATSDSWTSGRREQFF; DNA: TGTGCCACCAGTGATTCATGGACTAGCGGGAGGCGCGAGCAGTTCTTC
V: TRBV19; D: -; size: -; J: TRBJ2-1; CDR3: CASKTDPGNEQFF; DNA: TGTGCCAGTAAGACCGACCCTGGGAATGAGCAGTTCTTC
V: TRBV5-6; D: -; size: -; J: TRBJ2-3; CDR3: CASSLSRIPQYF; DNA: TGTGCCAGCAGCCTTTCGAGGATACCGCAGTATTTT
V: TRBV27; D: -; size: many; J: TRBJ2-7; CDR3: CASRGYRRYEQYF; DNA: TGTGCCAGCAGAGGCTACCGACGCTACGAGCAGTACTTC
V: TRBV28; D: TRBD2; size: many; J: TRBJ2-1; CDR3: CASSELAGGTYNEQFF; DNA: TGTGCCAGCAGTGAACTAGCGGGAGGAACCTACAATGAGCAGTTCTTC
V: TRBV7-9; D: TRBD2; size: many; J: TRBJ2-1; CDR3: CASSVELAGGHNEQFF; DNA: TGTGCCAGCAGCGTAGAATTAGCGGGAGGGCACAATGAGCAGTTCTTC
V: TRBV4-1; D: -; size: few; J: TRBJ2-7; CDR3: CASSSIGGLFYEQYF; DNA: TGCGCCAGCAGCTCCATCGGAGGGCTCTTCTACGAGCAGTACTTC
V: TRBV18; D: -; size: many; J: TRBJ2-1; CDR3: CASSPPSSYNEQFF; DNA: TGTGCCAGCAGTCCCCCGAGCTCCTACAATGAGCAGTTCTTC
V: TRBV30; D: TRBD1; size: many; J: TRBJ2-2; CDR3: CAWIRDRVETGELFF; DNA: TGTGCCTGGATACGGGACAGGGTAGAGACCGGGGAGCTGTTTTTT
V: TRBV6-5; D: -; size: -; J: TRBJ2-5; CDR3: CASSYSLGTQETQYF; DNA: TGTGCCAGCAGTTACTCGCTCGGAACACAAGAGACCCAGTACTTC
V: TRBV7-9; D: -; size: few; J: TRBJ2-7; CDR3: CASRGTLGEQYF; DNA: TGTGCCAGCAGAGGGACACTCGGCGAGCAGTACTTC
V: TRBV11-3; D: -; size: many; J: TRBJ2-2; CDR3: CASSFITQRATGELFF; DNA: TGTGCCAGCAGCTTTATAACCCAGCGGGCCACCGGGGAGCTGTTTTTT
V: TRBV11-1; D: -; size: many; J: TRBJ1-1; CDR3: CASSLGHLNTEAFF; DNA: TGTGCCAGCAGCTTGGGACATTTAAACACTGAAGCTTTCTTT
V: TRBV28; D: -; size: many; J: TRBJ1-1; CDR3: CASTIGGRRNTEAFF; DNA: TGTGCCAGCACAATAGGGGGGCGCAGAAACACTGAAGCTTTCTTT
V: TRBV28; D: TRBD1; size: many; J: TRBJ2-6; CDR3: CASSRGTGISGANVLTF; DNA: TGTGCCAGCAGCCGTGGGACAGGGATCTCTGGGGCCAACGTCCTGACTTTC
V: TRBV13; D: TRBD1; size: -; J: TRBJ1-5; CDR3: CASSLDRGRPQHF; DNA: TGTGCCAGCAGCTTGGACAGGGGACGGCCCCAGCATTTT
V: TRBV29-1; D: -; size: few; J: TRBJ2-7; CDR3: CSVSGGRGSSYEQYF; DNA: TGCAGCGTTAGCGGAGGGAGGGGGAGCTCCTACGAGCAGTACTTC
V: TRBV30; D: -; size: many; J: TRBJ1-1; CDR3: CAWKDLDTEAFF; DNA: TGTGCCTGGAAGGACCTTGACACTGAAGCTTTCTTT
V: TRBV2; D: -; size: many; J: TRBJ2-5; CDR3: CASSVTEYQETQYF; DNA: TGTGCCAGCAGTGTGACGGAGTACCAAGAGACCCAGTACTTC
V: TRBV12-3/TRBV12-4; D: -; size: many; J: TRBJ2-7; CDR3: CASSLGGGVEQYF; DNA: TGTGCCAGCAGTTTAGGGGGAGGTGTCGAGCAGTACTTC
V: TRBV29-1; D: TRBD2; size: many; J: TRBJ2-1; CDR3: CSVEGSSGSVVGEQFF; DNA: TGCAGCGTTGAAGGCTCTAGCGGGAGCGTGGTAGGTGAGCAGTTCTTC
V: TRBV28; D: TRBD1; size: -; J: TRBJ2-6; CDR3: CASSPRTGEDSTGANVLTF; DNA: TGTGCCAGCAGTCCAAGGACAGGGGAAGACTCGACAGGGGCCAACGTCCTGACTTTC
V: TRBV28; D: TRBD1; size: many; J: TRBJ2-7; CDR3: CASSAGDRVSYEQYF; DNA: TGTGCCAGCAGCGCCGGGGACAGGGTCTCCTACGAGCAGTACTTC
V: TRBV7-9; D: -; size: -; J: TRBJ1-1; CDR3: CASSLAAGRNTEAFF; DNA: TGTGCCAGCAGCTTAGCCGCTGGGCGGAACACTGAAGCTTTCTTT
V: TRBV15; D: -; size: many; J: TRBJ1-1; CDR3: CATSTLVTVMNTEAFF; DNA: TGTGCCACCAGCACTCTAGTAACAGTGATGAACACTGAAGCTTTCTTT
V: TRBV9; D: -; size: few; J: TRBJ1-5; CDR3: CASSVDGISNQPQHF; DNA: TGTGCCAGCAGCGTAGACGGGATTAGCAATCAGCCCCAGCATTTT
V: TRBV6-1; D: -; size: many; J: TRBJ1-1; CDR3: CASSSYMYTEAFF; DNA: TGTGCCAGCAGCTCATACATGTACACTGAAGCTTTCTTT
V: TRBV20-1; D: TRBD2; size: many; J: TRBJ2-1; CDR3: CSANSAGGPGNEQFF; DNA: TGCAGTGCTAACTCGGCGGGAGGGCCGGGTAATGAGCAGTTCTTC
V: TRBV2; D: -; size: many; J: TRBJ2-5; CDR3: CASTEGETQYF; DNA: TGTGCCAGCACCGAAGGGGAGACCCAGTACTTC
V: TRBV9; D: TRBD2; size: many; J: TRBJ2-1; CDR3: CASSVVVAGVTANEQFF; DNA: TGTGCCAGCAGCGTAGTGGTAGCGGGAGTTACTGCTAATGAGCAGTTCTTC
V: TRBV9; D: TRBD1; size: -; J: TRBJ2-2; CDR3: CASSVQGASGELFF; DNA: TGTGCCAGCAGCGTACAGGGGGCGTCCGGGGAGCTGTTTTTT
V: TRBV7-2; D: TRBD2; size: few; J: TRBJ2-1; CDR3: CASSFISLGTSGDLEQFF; DNA: TGTGCCAGCAGCTTTATCTCCCTCGGGACTAGCGGAGATCTAGAGCAGTTCTTC
V: TRBV18; D: -; size: few; J: TRBJ2-1; CDR3: CASKRDVDNEQFF; DNA: TGTGCCTCTAAGAGGGACGTGGACAATGAGCAGTTCTTC
V: TRBV6-1; D: -; size: many; J: TRBJ1-1; CDR3: CASRGGGRGTEAFF; DNA: TGTGCCAGCAGAGGAGGGGGTCGGGGCACTGAAGCTTTCTTT
V: TRBV7-9; D: -; size: many; J: TRBJ2-7; CDR3: CASSLVEDKTYEQYF; DNA: TGTGCCAGCAGCTTAGTAGAGGACAAAACCTACGAGCAGTACTTC
V: TRBV28; D: TRBD2; size: many; J: TRBJ2-7; CDR3: CASSGTSGSRYEQYF; DNA: TGTGCCAGCAGTGGGACTAGCGGGAGTAGGTACGAGCAGTACTTC
V: TRBV6-2/TRBV6-3; D: TRBD2; size: few; J: TRBJ2-5; CDR3: CASSYWEGSETQYF; DNA: TGTGCCAGCAGTTACTGGGAGGGATCCGAGACCCAGTACTTC
V: TRBV4-1; D: TRBD2; size: -; J: TRBJ2-5; CDR3: CASSQLAGAVETQYF; DNA: TGCGCCAGCAGCCAATTAGCGGGGGCTGTGGAGACCCAGTACTTC
V: TRBV7-3; D: -; size: many; J: TRBJ2-7; CDR3: CASSLNGGYEQYF; DNA: TGTGCCAGCAGCTTGAACGGGGGCTACGAGCAGTACTTC
V: TRBV10-3; D: TRBD1; size: -; J: TRBJ1-2; CDR3: CAIIPGQGDYGYTF; DNA: TGTGCCATCATTCCGGGACAGGGGGACTATGGCTACACCTTC
V: TRBV4-2; D: -; size: -; J: TRBJ1-2; CDR3: CASSQELSYGYTF; DNA: TGTGCCAGCAGCCAAGAACTCAGCTATGGCTACACCTTC
V: TRBV20-1; D: TRBD1; size: few; J: TRBJ1-2; CDR3: CSARQGAGYGYTF; DNA: TGCAGTGCTAGACAGGGGGCGGGCTATGGCTACACCTTC
V: TRBV2; D: -; size: -; J: TRBJ2-5; CDR3: CANTRDVEETQYF; DNA: TGTGCCAACACCCGAGACGTCGAAGAGACCCAGTACTTC
V: TRBV27; D: TRBD2; size: many; J: TRBJ2-3; CDR3: CASSLLASGPSTDTQYF; DNA: TGTGCCAGCAGTTTATTGGCTAGCGGGCCTAGCACAGATACGCAGTATTTT
V: TRBV6-5; D: -; size: -; J: TRBJ2-5; CDR3: CASSYTDRGETQYF; DNA: TGTGCCAGCAGTTACACGGACAGAGGGGAGACCCAGTACTTC
V: TRBV20-1; D: TRBD2; size: many; J: TRBJ2-7; CDR3: CSAEPSGKYEQYF; DNA: TGCAGTGCTGAGCCTAGCGGTAAATACGAGCAGTACTTC
V: TRBV5-4; D: -; size: few; J: TRBJ2-5; CDR3: CASSLMGRMLQETQYF; DNA: TGTGCCAGCAGCTTGATGGGGAGAATGCTTCAGGAGACCCAGTACTTC
V: TRBV7-3; D: -; size: many; J: TRBJ2-3; CDR3: CASSSRRGSGTDTQYF; DNA: TGTGCCAGCAGCTCCCGTAGAGGGAGCGGTACAGATACGCAGTATTTT
V: TRBV12-3/TRBV12-4; D: -; size: many; J: TRBJ1-2; CDR3: CASSLTATSGANYGYTF; DNA: TGTGCCAGCAGTTTAACCGCAACCTCAGGGGCTAACTATGGCTACACCTTC
V: TRBV2; D: -; size: many; J: TRBJ2-7; CDR3: CASSEGLNEQYF; DNA: TGTGCCAGCAGTGAAGGTTTGAACGAGCAGTACTTC
V: TRBV10-1; D: -; size: -; J: TRBJ1-1; CDR3: CASKSSSGGTEAFF; DNA: TGCGCCAGCAAGAGCTCCTCCGGGGGCACTGAAGCTTTCTTT
V: TRBV6-1; D: -; size: -; J: TRBJ1-2; CDR3: CASSDWGAGYTF; DNA: TGTGCCAGCAGTGATTGGGGGGCTGGCTACACCTTC
V: TRBV29-1; D: TRBD1; size: many; J: TRBJ2-7; CDR3: CSVEWTGVSYEQYF; DNA: TGCAGCGTTGAATGGACAGGGGTTTCCTACGAGCAGTACTTC
V: TRBV9; D: TRBD2; size: many; J: TRBJ2-5; CDR3: CASSPSGGSIGETQYF; DNA: TGTGCCAGCAGCCCCTCTGGCGGGAGTATAGGGGAGACCCAGTACTTC
V: TRBV12-3/TRBV12-4; D: TRBD1; size: -; J: TRBJ2-5; CDR3: CASSLAGDRADQTQYF; DNA: TGTGCCAGCAGTTTAGCAGGGGACAGGGCAGACCAGACCCAGTACTTC